This T cell receptor (beta chain) was obtained from a study of blood T cell repertoires in COVID-19. Trimming took off 3 bases at V and 2 bases at J, with 13 bases between the two ends. Germline V CDR1 and CDR2: LNHDA, SQIVND (reference sequence). The CDR3 is made up of 15 amino acids. The repertoire was sequenced with immunoSEQ multiplex PCR; TCRdb's copy has only in-frame clones and lacks some. The sample holds about 94,000 clones; roughly 87% are singletons and the top ten take approximately 5%. This clonotype originated in an elderly woman with acute or convalescent COVID-19. The chain couples TRBV19 to TRBJ1-1, with D maybe TRBD1 (5 bases). The source material was peripheral blood. The CDR3 here is CASSIQGDGNTEAFF. The DNA for the CDR3 is TGTGCCAGTAGTATTCAGGGTGATGGTAACACTGAAGCTTTCTTT. Looking up the rest from reference TRBV19 and TRBJ1-1 gives the full variable domain: DGGITQSPKYLFRKEGQNVTLSCEQNLNHDAMYWYRQDPGQGLRLIYYSQIVNDFQKGDIAEGYSVSREKKESFPLTVTSAQKNPTAFYLCASSIQGDGNTEAFFGQGTRLTVV.